Shown below are 16 T cell receptor beta chains from a single sample sequenced in a study of response to subunit inactivated influenza vaccine. One entry per CDR3 protein results from TCRdb running MiXCR on the RT-PCR reads. Here the sample spans 450,000 to 600,000 distinct CDR3 sequences, approximately 7.7% being singletons. Sequenced here: PBMCs from blood, sampled 23 months after vaccination. These receptors all come from a man aged 50 to 69 who received an inactivated influenza vaccine.

A few counts support this clonotype. The rearrangement joins TRBV24-1 to TRBJ2-1; maybe TRBD2 (6 bases). Germline CDR1 is KGHDR and CDR2 is SFDVKD. With 7 bases removed from V and 1 base from J, the gap between germline ends came to 13 bases. The CDR3 is 15 amino acids. The CDR3 reads CATSPGGFSYNEQFF. The CDR3 DNA follows: TGTGCCACCAGCCCTGGAGGGTTTTCCTACAATGAGCAGTTCTTC.

This clonotype was observed at least ten times. V and J are TRBV4-3 and TRBJ1-1, with D maybe TRBD1 (6 bases). Germline-derived CDR1 and CDR2 are LGHNA and YSLEER. There are 14 residues in the CDR3. With 4 bases removed from V and 1 base from J, the gap between germline ends came to 10 bases. The CDR3 bases are TGCGCCAGCAGCCTCCAGACAGGGAACACTGAAGCTTTCTTT. Amino acid sequence: CASSLQTGNTEAFF.

This clonotype appeared many times. CDR3 bases: TGTGCCAGCAGCCAATTTGACGGCTACAATGAGCAGTTCTTC. Encoded protein: CASSQFDGYNEQFF. The chain combines TRBV4-2 with TRBJ2-1; unclear D gene. The length of the CDR3 is 14 residues. Trimming stripped 2 bases from V and 3 bases from J, with 8 bases between. Germline loops: CDR1 LGHNA, CDR2 YNFKEQ.

This clonotype was detected only a few times. The V and J genes are TRBV20-1 and TRBJ2-1, with 8 nucleotides matching TRBD2. The CDR3 spans 13 residues. The V segment lost 1 base and the J segment 8 bases; nucleotides outside the gene matches: 4. The germline gives CDR1 DFQATT, CDR2 SNEGSKA (reference sequence). The CDR3 reads CSARAQLADEQFF. CDR3 nucleotide sequence: TGCAGTGCTAGAGCCCAACTAGCGGATGAGCAGTTCTTC.

This clonotype has a handful of counts. The chain has TRBV29-1 and TRBJ2-1, with 10 bases matching TRBD2. The germline V gene encodes CDR1 SQVTM and CDR2 ANQGSEA. The CDR3 consists of 15 residues. V trimming: 3 bases; J trimming: 7 bases; junction bases outside the gene matches: 9. The CDR3 DNA is TGCAGCGTTGACACAAGCGGGAGGGTAAGGAATGAGCAGTTCTTC. As protein: CSVDTSGRVRNEQFF.

This clonotype has just a few counts. The chain joins TRBV7-6 to TRBJ1-1; D is undetermined. CDR3 length: 15 amino acids. From germline, CDR1 is SGHVS and CDR2 FNYEAQ. V was trimmed by 5 bases and J by 5 bases, leaving 18 bases between them. The CDR3, as DNA: TGTGCCAGCAGCCCCCGGGCGCAGGCGGGGACTGAAGCTTTCTTT. Translating gives CASSPRAQAGTEAFF. Based on the CDR3 plus reference TRBV7-6 and TRBJ1-1, the full variable domain is GAGVSQSPRYKVTKRGQDVALRCDPISGHVSLYWYRQALGQGPEFLTYFNYEAQQDKSGLPNDRFSAERPEGSISTLTIQRTEQRDSAMYRCASSPRAQAGTEAFFGQGTRLTVV.

The table lists this clonotype with a few counts. The chain has TRBV5-1 and TRBJ2-5; the D is unclear. This CDR3 region has 15 residues. V was clipped by 0 bases and J by 0 bases, with 9 bases between them. CDR1 and CDR2 (germline): SGHRS, YFSETQ. The CDR3 DNA reads as TGCGCCAGCAGCTTGGGCATAGCCTACCAAGAGACCCAGTACTTC. It codes for CASSLGIAYQETQYF.

The chain couples TRBV10-2 to TRBJ2-7; 8 nucleotides match TRBD1. This CDR3 is built from 16 residues. Trimming took 6 bases from V and 5 from J; bases not matched to a gene: 15. Germline CDR1 reads WSHSY; CDR2 reads SAAADI. The CDR3 DNA reads as TGCGCCAGCAGGGACTATTGGAACAGGGGGTTCGACGAGCAGTACTTC. Protein sequence: CASRDYWNRGFDEQYF.

This clonotype has ten or more counts. The chain has TRBV12-3 or TRBV12-4 and TRBJ2-4; D unclear. The V and J ends lost 3 bases and 4 bases respectively, with 10 bases between them. The CDR3 is 14 residues long. CDR3 nucleotides: TGTGCCAGCAGTTTTTCGGGTAAAAAAAACATTCAGTACTTC. Protein sequence: CASSFSGKKNIQYF.

The V and J genes are TRBV29-1 and TRBJ2-3; 14 nucleotides match TRBD2. This CDR3 contains 15 residues. Trimming cost V 7 bases and J 8 bases; bases outside gene matches: 11. Germline V gene data show CDR1 as SQVTM and CDR2 as ANQGSEA. The DNA of the CDR3 is TGCAGCGCTGGTGGGACTAGCGGGAGTAGAGTTACGCAGTATTTT. Encoded protein: CSAGGTSGSRVTQYF.

This clonotype was picked up a small number of times. The chain recombines TRBV6-1 with TRBJ1-6, with D perhaps TRBD1 (5 bases). V lost 6 bases and J 9 bases, leaving 18 bases between the germline ends. Germline V gene data show CDR1 as MNHNS and CDR2 as SASEGT. The CDR3 sequence is 15 residues long. DNA for the CDR3: TGTGCCAGCAGCCCTAACCCCGGGGGTGTTTCACCCCTCCACTTT. This encodes CASSPNPGGVSPLHF.

There are a few counts of this clonotype. The rearrangement joins TRBV12-3 or TRBV12-4 to TRBJ2-5, with 9 bases matching TRBD2. The CDR3 covers 15 residues. V was clipped by 1 base and J by 5 bases; unmatched bases: 5. The CDR3 DNA sequence: TGTGCCAGCAGTTTAGAAGCGGGGGGCAGGGAGACCCAGTACTTC. Its protein product is CASSLEAGGRETQYF.

This clonotype was seen many times. The J gene is TRBJ2-7, the V gene TRBV25-1, with D perhaps matching TRBD1 or TRBD2 (6 bases each). The V gene lost 10 bases and the J gene lost 4 bases, with 20 bases spanning the gap. The CDR3 has 14 residues. Germline lookup yields CDR1 MGHDK and CDR2 SYGVNS. The CDR3 reads CAIGMESGAYEQYF. The CDR3 DNA reads as TGTGCCATCGGAATGGAATCGGGGGCGTACGAGCAGTACTTC.

This clonotype was counted at least ten times. The V gene is TRBV6-1, the J gene TRBJ2-7, with 12 bases identical to TRBD1. This CDR3 has 13 residues. With V trimmed by 8 bases and J by 5 bases, 4 bases remained unmatched. Per the germline V gene, CDR1 is MNHNS and CDR2 is SASEGT. In nucleotides, the CDR3 is TGTGCCAGCCGGGACAGGGGGCAGAACGAGCAGTACTTC. As protein: CASRDRGQNEQYF.

This chain links TRBV4-2 with TRBJ2-5; D possibly corresponds to TRBD1 (6 bases). The V and J ends lost 6 bases and 5 bases respectively, with 19 bases between them. CDR1 and CDR2 (germline): LGHNA, YNFKEQ. The CDR3 length is 15 residues. CDR3 coding DNA: TGTGCCAGCAGACCTGGGACATTCTACCTGGAGACCCAGTACTTC. It yields the protein CASRPGTFYLETQYF.

The genes are TRBV11-2 and TRBJ2-6; D gene unclear. Germline V CDR1 and CDR2: SGHAT, FQNNGV. The V end lost 5 bases, the J end lost 2 bases, and 7 bases lay between the germline ends. The CDR3 runs 14 residues. CDR3 coding DNA: TGTGCCAGCAGCCCAGGCCCTGGGGCCAACGTCCTGACTTTC. This encodes CASSPGPGANVLTF.